This section outlines one TCR beta chain sequence together with its context. Its matching antigen is unknown. PCR involved 60 Vbeta and 13 Jbeta primers. Method: immunoSEQ multiplex PCR; TCRdb's copy keeps in-frame clones and lacks some. The data show approximately 220,000 clones, with approximately 80% seen just once and roughly 15% held by the top ten. These data belong to a study of cytomegalovirus exposure and HLA in healthy donors. Whole-study results and caveats: In a later analysis, 15,000 to 20,000 TCR beta sequences were associated with HLA alleles at 0.05 false discovery rate.

The CDR3 length is 16 residues. CDR1 and CDR2 (germline): KGHSH, LQKENI. V shed 2 bases and J 3 bases; nucleotides not matched to a gene: 4. V usage is TRBV18 and J usage is TRBJ2-7; 13 bases line up with TRBD2. Sequencing was carried out using PBMCs. This TCR derives from a man aged 35-49 years in good health and CMV-seronegative. The CDR3 region has the DNA TGTGCCAGCTCACCAAGGACTAGCGGGAGTGTCTACGAGCAGTACTTC. This encodes CASSPRTSGSVYEQYF.